The 9 T cell receptor beta chains given below trace back to one sample, sequenced in a study of blood T cell dynamics during melanoma immunotherapy. Here immunoSEQ multiplex PCR was the method, and the copy in TCRdb shows in-frame clones only, minus some. The profile shows over 15,000 clones, around 83% of them singletons. The time point was: pre-treatment baseline. The sample in question was blood, obtained from a patient treated with checkpoint blockade. These receptors were taken from a human donor with melanoma.

This rearrangement joins TRBV21-1 to TRBJ2-7; the DNA was not compared with TRBD2, the D call given in the table. TRBV21-1 is reported as a pseudogene. The CDR3 runs to 15 residues. CDR3 protein: CASPVSGGSSYEQYF. CDR3 DNA sequence: TGTGCCAGCCCGGTGAGCGGGGGCAGCTCCTACGAGCAGTACTTC.

The CDR3 region has the DNA TGTGCCAGCAGCGTAGCTTCTTTCAATGAGCAGTTCTTC. It encodes CASSVASFNEQFF. The chain combines TRBV9 with TRBJ2-1, with D hard to call. This CDR3 region has 13 residues. Germline CDR1 SGDLS, CDR2 YYNGEE. V shed 0 bases and J shed 6 bases, with 7 bases lying between them.

J is TRBJ1-2 and V is TRBV5-6, with 7 positions matching TRBD1. Germline CDR1 SGHDT, CDR2 YYEEEE. With V trimmed by 0 bases and J by 8 bases, 4 bases remained unmatched. This CDR3 is 13 amino acids long. CDR3 sequence: CASSLVQGEGYTF. The DNA of the CDR3 is TGTGCCAGCAGCTTGGTCCAGGGGGAAGGCTACACCTTC.

This sequence joins TRBV5-4 and TRBJ2-2, with unresolved D. V was trimmed by 1 base and J by 13 bases, leaving 11 bases between them. The CDR3 loop spans 12 amino acids. Germline V gene lookup returns CDR1 SGHNT and CDR2 YYREEE (reference sequence). Here the CDR3 reads CASSLIGGGLFF. CDR3 bases: TGTGCCAGCAGCTTGATTGGTGGTGGGCTGTTTTTT.

The chain is built from TRBV15 and TRBJ2-5; D gene unclear. From germline, CDR1 is LNHNV and CDR2 YYDKDF (reference sequence). The CDR3 has 15 amino acids. V lost 0 bases, J lost 2 bases, and 10 bases lay in between. Here the CDR3 DNA reads TGTGCCACCAGCAGAGATCTGGCCGTTCAAGAGACCCAGTACTTC. This encodes CATSRDLAVQETQYF.

A single count supports this clone. This sequence joins TRBV14 and TRBJ1-3; D may be TRBD1 (5 bases). CDR1 and CDR2 from the germline V gene are SGHDN and FVKESK. The CDR3 has 14 residues. V was clipped by 4 bases and J by 4 bases, with 11 bases between them. CDR3 region: CASSPLGPGNTIYF. CDR3 sequence (DNA): TGTGCCAGCAGCCCCCTGGGGCCCGGAAACACCATATATTTT.

The chain carries TRBV5-6 and TRBJ1-5; TRBD1 aligns across 8 bases. Looked up from germline, CDR1 is SGHDT and CDR2 is YYEEEE. This CDR3 spans 16 amino acids. With 0 bases clipped from V and 3 bases from J, the junction kept 5 bases outside the gene matches. The CDR3 reads CASSLAGGPTNQPQHF. Here the CDR3 DNA reads TGTGCCAGCAGCTTGGCAGGGGGCCCCACCAATCAGCCCCAGCATTTT. The full variable domain, with the rest looked up from reference TRBV5-6 and TRBJ1-5, is DAGVTQSPTHLIKTRGQQVTLRCSPKSGHDTVSWYQQALGQGPQFIFQYYEEEERQRGNFPDRFSGHQFPNYSSELNVNALLLGDSALYLCASSLAGGPTNQPQHFGDGTRLSIL.

J is TRBJ2-7 and V is TRBV5-1, with D perhaps TRBD2 (6 bases). This CDR3 region has 16 residues. V was clipped by 0 bases and J by 0 bases, with 13 bases between them. Germline V CDR1 and CDR2: SGHRS, YFSETQ. The CDR3 reads CASSLALAPNSYEQYF. The CDR3 DNA follows: TGCGCCAGCAGCTTGGCCCTAGCGCCCAACTCCTACGAGCAGTACTTC.

Regarding this clone: This same CDR3 is encoded by further DNA sequences in the sample. The genes are TRBV18 and TRBJ1-6; 8 bases match TRBD1. V lost 4 bases, J lost 7 bases, and 12 bases stayed unmatched. This CDR3 has 17 residues. In germline, CDR1 is KGHSH, CDR2 LQKENI. In DNA, the CDR3 is TGTGCCAGCTCACGACCAGCTCCGGGACAGGCAAATTCACCCCTCCACTTT. It yields the protein CASSRPAPGQANSPLHF.